These 7 T cell receptor beta chains were sequenced from one sample in a study of T-cell memory formation after mild COVID-19. TCRdb passed the 5' RACE reads through MiXCR, listing each CDR3 protein once. The repertoire holds around 300,000 distinct CDR3 sequences, with about 13% as singletons. The material sequenced was PBMCs or a T cell subset sorted from them (not recorded which). The receptors here all came from a man between 18 and 29 years old who had mild COVID-19 (a few samples of this study predate the infection). Cell type and time point are not known.

There are a few counts of this clonotype. The V and J genes are TRBV4-1 and TRBJ2-5, with TRBD2 as a possible D gene (5 bases). The V and J ends lost 0 bases and 5 bases respectively, with 13 bases between them. This CDR3 contains 15 residues. Germline CDR1 MGHRA, CDR2 YSYEKL. DNA of the CDR3: TGCGCCAGCAGCCAAGATCCCGTGTCGGGGGAGACCCAGTACTTC. Its translation: CASSQDPVSGETQYF.

The V call is TRBV27, the J call TRBJ2-7; possible D gene TRBD2, 5 bases. Germline V gives CDR1 MNHEY, CDR2 SMNVEV (reference sequence). The germline V and J ends were trimmed by 0 bases and 2 bases, with 14 bases remaining between them. The CDR3 spans 16 residues. This CDR3 reads CASSLSIRLAPYEQYF. DNA of the CDR3: TGTGCCAGCAGTTTATCGATCCGGCTAGCACCCTACGAGCAGTACTTC.

This clonotype was observed a few times. The chain recombines TRBV7-8 with TRBJ2-3, with D maybe TRBD2 (6 bases). Trimming pared 5 bases from V and 0 bases from J, leaving 12 bases between. CDR1 SGHVS and CDR2 FQNEAQ come from the germline V gene. CDR3 length equals 15 residues. CDR3 in DNA: TGTGCCAGCAGCCCCCGCGGGGTTAGCACAGATACGCAGTATTTT. Translating it yields CASSPRGVSTDTQYF.

This chain connects TRBV29-1 to TRBJ2-7; possible D gene TRBD2, 5 bases. CDR1 is SQVTM, CDR2 ANQGSEA, per germline. The V gene lost 7 bases and the J gene lost 6 bases, with 16 bases spanning the gap. The CDR3 has 12 residues. The CDR3 region is CSGQGEGLEQYF. As DNA, the CDR3 is TGCAGCGGGCAAGGCGAGGGTCTCGAGCAGTACTTC.

The table lists this clonotype with a few counts. DNA of the CDR3: TGCGCCAGCAGCCCTACGTGGGTCTCGGCTGAAGCTTTCTTT. It specifies CASSPTWVSAEAFF. The V call is TRBV4-3, the J call TRBJ1-1; no firm D call. This CDR3 comprises 14 residues. Germline CDR1 is LGHNA and CDR2 is YSLEER. With 4 bases removed from V and 6 bases from J, the gap between germline ends came to 15 bases.

Only one count was recorded for this clonotype. V is TRBV10-3 and J is TRBJ1-2; 7 nucleotides line up with TRBD1. This CDR3 is 13 amino acids long. Germline trimming cut 4 bases from V and 8 bases from J; bases unmatched to any gene: 7. Germline V gene lookup returns CDR1 ENHRY and CDR2 SYGVKD. CDR3 in DNA: TGTGCCATCAGTGCAGACAGGGTGGAAGGCTACACCTTC. As protein: CAISADRVEGYTF.

This clonotype was observed a handful of times. V and J are TRBV5-5 and TRBJ2-2; 11 nucleotides align to TRBD1. The CDR3 consists of 16 residues. Germline lookup yields CDR1 SGHKS and CDR2 YYEKEE (reference sequence). Trimming took 2 bases from V and 5 from J; bases not matched to a gene: 5. CDR3 nucleotides: TGTGCCAGCAGCTTACCGGGACAGGGGGTTACCGGGGAGCTGTTTTTT. This encodes CASSLPGQGVTGELFF.